This TCR beta chain stems from a study of T cells in Graves' hyperthyroidism and ophthalmopathy. A NOSPECS grade of at least 4, a Clinical Activity Score of at least 3 and duration under 3 months were recorded in ophthalmopathy patients. The source material, RNA transcripts, was used to amplify TCR beta CDR3 regions. During a first-round RT-PCR of the TCR CDR3, the HTBI primer set was used. In TCRdb, the multiplex PCR reads were re-called with MiXCR into one record per CDR3 protein. The table records approximately 330,000 distinct CDR3 sequences, roughly an eighth of them present only once. Germline CDR1 is MNHEY and CDR2 is SVGEGT. The CDR3 consists of 15 residues. V was cut by 6 bases and J by 3 bases, with 15 bases left in between. Regarding this clonotype: This may be a read error, as it is one base from a much larger clone. In this CDR3 the conserved last residue, phenylalanine or tryptophan, is missing, so a read error is likely.

The origin of this receptor is a woman aged 40 to 50 with Graves' ophthalmopathy. The sequenced sample was blood. V gene TRBV6-2 or TRBV6-3 combines with J gene TRBJ2-4; tentative D call: TRBD1 (5 bases). This chain's CDR3 is CASRSDRQIKNIQYL. In DNA, the CDR3 is TGTGCCAGCAGGAGCGACAGACAAATCAAAAACATTCAGTACCTC.